Listed here are 27 T cell receptor beta chains from one sample, sequenced in a study of blood T cells in healthy people across ages. Primed by a sample-barcoded 5' primer and a J-beta primer mix, a second PCR proceeded for about 6 to 11 cycles. TCRdb reprocessed the 5' RACE reads with MiXCR, giving one entry per CDR3 protein. Of fewer than 2 million distinct CDR3 sequences detected, 39% appear once; the ten largest clones hold around 23%. What was sequenced was blood. The receptor set was obtained from a human donor in good health.

The CDR3 coding sequence is TGTGCCAGCATCAGGGACAGGGCGGAGACCCAGTACTTC. It is translated as CASIRDRAETQYF. The V and J genes are TRBV2 and TRBJ2-5, with 9 bases that match TRBD1. Germline assignment: CDR1 SNHLY and CDR2 FYNNEI. The CDR3 covers 13 residues. With 7 bases clipped from V and 5 bases from J, the junction kept 5 bases outside the gene matches.

To note about this clonotype: Its ends do not fully match the called genes, so a read error is possible. V gene TRBV6-6 combines with J gene TRBJ2-1; TRBD2 agrees at 9 bases. CDR3 length: 17 amino acids. Looked up from germline, CDR1 is MNHNY and CDR2 is SVGAGI (reference sequence). The CDR3: CASSHGTSSRWNNERFF. For the CDR3, the DNA is TGTGCCAGCAGCCACGGGACTAGCTCTCGGTGGAACAATGAGCGGTTCTTC.

This clonotype was seen more than once but under ten times. Since the CDR3 does not end with the conserved phenylalanine or tryptophan, this likely comes from a read error. This chain links TRBV29-1 with TRBJ2-7; D may be TRBD1 or TRBD2 (5 bases each). The CDR3 has 13 amino acids. CDR1 is SQVTM and CDR2 is ANQGSEA in the germline V gene. V lost 5 bases and J 2 bases, leaving 13 bases between the germline ends. The CDR3 DNA reads TGCAGCGTTCCGGGACCGGGGCCCTACGAGCAGTACTAC. Amino acids: CSVPGPGPYEQYY.

Comment on this clonotype: The junction shows a germline mismatch at one end, possibly a read error. The chain joins TRBV13 to TRBJ1-1; D is unclear. This CDR3 contains 11 residues. Germline-derived CDR1 and CDR2 are PRHDT and FYEKMQ (reference sequence). CDR3 region: CASTRYTEALF. As DNA, the CDR3 is TGTGCCAGCACCCGATACACTGAAGCTCTCTTT.

This clonotype was recorded at least ten times. The V gene is TRBV29-1, the J gene TRBJ1-2; maybe TRBD1 (6 bases). Germline values: CDR1 SQVTM, CDR2 ANQGSEA. The CDR3 consists of 12 residues. Trimming shortened V by 3 bases and J by 8 bases, and 13 bases separated the two germline ends. This chain's CDR3 is CSVDPGEEGYTF. The CDR3 DNA reads as TGCAGCGTTGATCCAGGGGAGGAAGGCTACACCTTC.

The chain joins TRBV2 to TRBJ1-2; no definite D call. The V gene lost 1 base and the J gene lost 4 bases, with 13 bases spanning the gap. The CDR3 totals 15 residues. Per germline, CDR1 SNHLY and CDR2 FYNNEI. CDR3 sequence: CASSEDRTELYGYTF. CDR3 nucleotide sequence: TGTGCCAGCAGTGAAGACCGAACAGAACTCTATGGCTACACCTTC.

This clonotype was detected only a few times. The chain is built from TRBV20-1 and TRBJ2-7; TRBD1 is a possible D gene (7 bases). V was pared by 6 bases and J by 2 bases, with 17 bases between. This CDR3 spans 14 amino acids. Germline-derived CDR1 and CDR2 are DFQATT and SNEGSKA (reference sequence). DNA for the CDR3: TGCAGTGCCATCGACAGGGAGGAGACCTACGAGCAGTACTTC. Translating gives CSAIDREETYEQYF.

The chain joins TRBV12-5 to TRBJ2-3; possibly TRBD2 for D (6 bases). The CDR3 consists of 15 residues. The V end was cut by 5 bases, the J end by 2 bases, with 14 bases between. Germline V gene sequence: CDR1 LGHNT, CDR2 FRNRAP. CDR3 protein: CASGIGPGDTDTQYF. In DNA, the CDR3 is TGTGCTAGTGGTATTGGACCGGGGGACACAGATACGCAGTATTTT.

CDR3 in amino acids: CASSPSTFSSYNEQFF. CDR3 nucleotide sequence: TGTGCCAGCAGCCCCTCTACCTTCAGCTCCTACAATGAGCAGTTCTTC. The chain uses TRBV7-3 and TRBJ2-1; D gene uncertain. CDR3 length: 16 amino acids. Trimming cost V 5 bases and J 0 bases, with 14 bases left between them. Germline loops: CDR1 SGHTA, CDR2 FQGTGA.

In nucleotides, the CDR3 is TGTGCCAGCAGCTTAACTTGGGGAGCTGAAGCTTTCTTT. Protein product: CASSLTWGAEAFF. V usage is TRBV7-3 and J usage is TRBJ1-1; D not certain. CDR1 SGHTA and CDR2 FQGTGA come from the germline V gene. There are 13 residues in the CDR3. V was trimmed by 0 bases and J by 6 bases, leaving 8 bases between them.

The V and J genes are TRBV7-2 and TRBJ2-4; 7 bases map to TRBD1. The DNA end is a closer match to TRBJ2-7, so the J assignment may be wrong. The CDR3 runs 15 residues. Germline CDR1 and CDR2: SGHTA and FQGNSA. CDR3 DNA: TGTGCCAGCAGCTACACGGGACAGCAATTCTACGAGCAGTACTTC. Translated: CASSYTGQQFYEQYF.

The chain employs TRBV7-8 and TRBJ1-2; TRBD1 might be the D (5 bases). The germline gives CDR1 SGHVS, CDR2 FQNEAQ. This CDR3 is built from 16 residues. V shed 4 bases and J shed 3 bases, with 18 bases lying between them. The DNA of the CDR3 is TGTGCCAGCAGCTCGGGAGGACAAACAATCTACTATGGCTACACCTTC. It translates to CASSSGGQTIYYGYTF.

A word on this clonotype: No conserved phenylalanine or tryptophan ends this CDR3, so it is likely a read error. The genes are TRBV10-3 and TRBJ1-1; weak D call: TRBD1 (5 bases). Germline CDR1 is ENHRY and CDR2 is SYGVKD. The CDR3 is 14 amino acids. The CDR3 nucleotides are TGTGCCATTAGTGATCATCAGGGAGCGAAAGAAGCTTTCTCT. Translating it yields CAISDHQGAKEAFS.

The V gene is TRBV5-1, the J gene TRBJ2-3; no reliable D call. V was clipped by 2 bases and J by 0 bases, with 13 bases between them. Germline CDR1 and CDR2: SGHRS and YFSETQ. The CDR3 runs 16 residues. The CDR3, as DNA: TGCGCCAGCAGCTTAGTAACACCAACTAGCACAGATACGCAGTATTTT. Translating gives CASSLVTPTSTDTQYF.

J is TRBJ2-5 and V is TRBV5-1, with 10 bases fitting TRBD2. The length of the CDR3 is 17 residues. Germline CDR1 is SGHRS and CDR2 is YFSETQ. V dropped 4 bases and J dropped 0; count of bases not matched to a gene: 9. DNA for the CDR3: TGCGCCAGCAGCATCGGTAGCGGGGGGTCGTACCAAGAGACCCAGTACTTC. As protein: CASSIGSGGSYQETQYF.

This chain connects TRBV4-3 to TRBJ1-2; 8 bases are shared with TRBD1. The CDR3 contains 16 residues. The junction had 11 bases not matched to a gene; V was cut back by 2 bases and J by 6 bases. Germline-derived CDR1 and CDR2 are LGHNA and YSLEER. The CDR3 DNA reads as TGCGCCAGCAGCCAATCCCGGCTGGACAGGGCGCATGGCTACACCTTC. Its protein product is CASSQSRLDRAHGYTF.

J is TRBJ2-7 and V is TRBV5-6; D may correspond to TRBD1 or TRBD2 (5 bases each). The CDR3 covers 15 residues. Germline loops: CDR1 SGHDT, CDR2 YYEEEE. The germline V and J ends were trimmed by 1 base and 1 base, with 12 bases remaining between them. The CDR3 protein is CASSLRGWGSYEQYF. The CDR3, as DNA: TGTGCCAGCAGCTTGAGAGGATGGGGGTCCTACGAGCAGTACTTC.

This clonotype has more than one count but fewer than ten. The chain carries TRBV5-1 and TRBJ1-5; the D gene is possibly TRBD1 (5 bases). V gave up 4 bases and J gave up 3 bases, with 17 bases separating them. Germline CDR1 reads SGHRS; CDR2 reads YFSETQ. The CDR3 contains 16 residues. The CDR3 bases are TGCGCCAGCAGCGGGGACGGATCCGCGCTCAATCAGCCCCAGCATTTT. It yields the protein CASSGDGSALNQPQHF.

This clonotype appeared a few times. J is TRBJ2-7 and V is TRBV20-1; TRBD2 matches at 8 bases. Germline lookup yields CDR1 DFQATT and CDR2 SNEGSKA (reference sequence). The V and J ends lost 1 base and 0 bases, in that order; junction bases with no gene match: 8. This CDR3 has 16 residues. This CDR3 reads CSARGAGTRDSYEQYF. CDR3 in DNA: TGCAGTGCTAGAGGGGCCGGGACTAGAGACTCCTACGAGCAGTACTTC.

The sample holds many counts of this clonotype. The chain employs TRBV7-9 and TRBJ2-7; D is unresolved. Germline V gene sequence: CDR1 SEHNR, CDR2 FQNEAQ (reference sequence). There are 12 residues in the CDR3. V was shortened by 1 base and J by 7 bases, with 8 bases between the two germline ends. The CDR3: CASSLVLGEQYF. Here the CDR3 DNA reads TGTGCCAGCAGCTTAGTTTTAGGAGAGCAGTACTTC.

This clonotype was recorded a few times. The V gene is TRBV2, the J gene TRBJ1-4, with D perhaps TRBD1 (6 bases). CDR1 and CDR2 (germline): SNHLY, FYNNEI. CDR3 length: 15 amino acids. Trimming removed 6 bases from V and 1 base from J, with 12 bases in between. As DNA, the CDR3 is TGTGCCAGCAGACCCATCAGGGGAACTAATGAAAAACTGTTTTTT. This codes for CASRPIRGTNEKLFF.

The chain joins TRBV29-1 to TRBJ2-1, with 10 bases identical to TRBD2. V dropped 4 bases and J dropped 1; count of bases not matched to a gene: 7. The CDR3 is 16 residues long. In germline, CDR1 is SQVTM, CDR2 ANQGSEA. CDR3 amino acids: CSVASGGPFSYNEQFF. DNA for the CDR3: TGCAGCGTTGCTAGCGGGGGCCCCTTTTCCTACAATGAGCAGTTCTTC.

This clonotype turned up a few times. The CDR3 here is CSARTLLASGYYSSYNEQFF. The DNA of the CDR3 is TGCAGTGCTAGGACCCTGTTGGCTAGCGGGTACTATAGCTCCTACAATGAGCAGTTCTTC. The rearrangement links TRBV20-1 to TRBJ2-1, with TRBD2 matching over 8 bases. The CDR3 runs 20 residues. CDR1 is DFQATT, CDR2 SNEGSKA, per germline (reference sequence). J gave up 0 bases and V 3 bases, and 19 bases lay outside the gene matches.

The rearrangement joins TRBV2 to TRBJ1-6; D gene uncertain. The germline V gene has CDR1 SNHLY and CDR2 FYNNEI. Deletions cut 7 bases from V and 7 bases from J, with 8 bases between. CDR3 length: 12 amino acids. CDR3 loop: CASTARNSPLHF. CDR3 nucleotides: TGTGCCAGCACAGCGCGGAATTCACCCCTCCACTTT.

This clonotype was picked up a small number of times. The chain is built from TRBV29-1 and TRBJ2-7; weak D call: TRBD1 (6 bases). The CDR3 is 13 amino acids. Between the trimmed V and J ends, which lost 3 bases and 1 base, there was a span of 10 bases. Germline-derived CDR1 and CDR2 are SQVTM and ANQGSEA. CDR3 DNA: TGCAGCGTTGAGACAGGTGATTCCTACGAGCAGTACTTC. Its protein product is CSVETGDSYEQYF.

This clonotype was detected a few times. V usage is TRBV7-2 and J usage is TRBJ2-3; 9 nucleotides line up with TRBD2. The CDR3 runs to 15 residues. V shed 1 base, J shed 11 bases, and the junction held 10 bases outside the gene matches. The germline CDR1 and CDR2 sequences are SGHTA and FQGNSA. The CDR3 nucleotides read TGTGCCAGCAGCTTAGATAGTAGCGGGGGAGCCCGGCAGTATTTT. Encoded protein: CASSLDSSGGARQYF.

This clonotype was observed a handful of times. The chain links TRBV7-9 to TRBJ1-6; TRBD1 agrees at 12 bases. This CDR3 spans 19 amino acids. The V segment lost 5 bases and the J segment 9 bases; nucleotides outside the gene matches: 17. In germline, CDR1 is SEHNR, CDR2 FQNEAQ (reference sequence). The CDR3 DNA reads as TGTGCCAGCAGCCCACTCCCCGGGACAGGGGGCAAGGCGGGTTCACCCCTCCACTTT. Translating it yields CASSPLPGTGGKAGSPLHF.